Listed below are T cell receptor beta chains from one sample, sequenced in a study of blood T cell repertoires in COVID-19. Assay used: immunoSEQ multiplex PCR; TCRdb lists only in-frame clones, some missing. The sample yields around 240,000 clones, 70% to 85% seen once. The sample was peripheral blood. These receptors all come from a woman aged 80 or over with acute or convalescent COVID-19. CDR3s include the opening cysteine and the closing phenylalanine or tryptophan. A D gene is named only where the DNA matches it firmly. A row's size may be missing; if present it is once, few, many or a size class.

v_call	d_call	clone_size	j_call	cdr3_aa	cdr3_nt
TRBV27	NA	few	TRBJ2-1	CASSSPRGKSSYNEQFF	TGTGCCAGCAGTTCCCCCAGGGGAAAGAGCTCCTACAATGAGCAGTTCTTC
TRBV28	TRBD2	NA	TRBJ2-1	CASSRDPGTSGLSSYNEQFF	TGTGCCAGCAGCCGCGACCCTGGGACTAGCGGGCTTAGCTCCTACAATGAGCAGTTCTTC
TRBV7-9	NA	NA	TRBJ2-2	CASSLVAGASTGELFF	TGTGCCAGCAGCTTAGTTGCGGGGGCAAGCACCGGGGAGCTGTTTTTT
TRBV6-5	NA	NA	TRBJ2-5	CASSYSGRGGQETQYF	TGTGCCAGCAGTTACTCGGGAAGGGGGGGTCAAGAGACCCAGTACTTC
TRBV6-2/TRBV6-3	NA	NA	TRBJ2-5	CASSYRAGAETQYF	TGTGCCAGCAGTTACCGCGCGGGGGCAGAGACCCAGTACTTC
TRBV5-1	TRBD1	NA	TRBJ1-2	CASSPFTGGAVDGYTF	TGCGCCAGCAGCCCCTTTACAGGGGGCGCGGTAGATGGCTACACCTTC
TRBV7-2	TRBD1	NA	TRBJ2-2	CASSLVRTGTGELFF	TGTGCCAGCAGCTTAGTGCGGACAGGCACCGGGGAGCTGTTTTTT
TRBV3-1/TRBV3-2	NA	NA	TRBJ2-5	CASSPTKQETQYF	TGTGCCAGCAGCCCGACAAAACAAGAGACCCAGTACTTC
TRBV7-9	TRBD1	NA	TRBJ1-2	CASSPGTAYGYTF	TGTGCCAGCAGCCCAGGGACAGCCTATGGCTACACCTTC
TRBV3-1/TRBV3-2	NA	NA	TRBJ1-1	CASSQGGRGTEAFF	TGTGCCAGCAGCCAAGGGGGGCGCGGGACTGAAGCTTTCTTT
TRBV19	TRBD1	NA	TRBJ2-2	CASRPGGQNTGELFF	TGTGCCAGTAGGCCAGGGGGACAGAACACCGGGGAGCTGTTTTTT
TRBV5-1	NA	NA	TRBJ2-2	CASSLVGANTGELFF	TGCGCCAGCAGCTTGGTCGGGGCGAACACCGGGGAGCTGTTTTTT
TRBV5-1	NA	NA	TRBJ2-2	CASSSGVPGELFF	TGCGCCAGCAGCTCGGGGGTTCCCGGGGAGCTGTTTTTT
TRBV4-3	NA	NA	TRBJ1-3	CASSSLGFGDGNTIYF	TGCGCCAGCAGCTCACTCGGGTTCGGTGATGGAAACACCATATATTTT
TRBV5-1	NA	NA	TRBJ2-1	CASSPSSGSAQVYNEQFF	TGCGCCAGCAGCCCTTCCTCTGGGTCTGCCCAGGTCTACAATGAGCAGTTCTTC
TRBV5-8	NA	NA	TRBJ2-2	CASSTGLHTGELFF	TGTGCCAGCAGCACGGGACTCCACACCGGGGAGCTGTTTTTT
TRBV29-1	TRBD1	NA	TRBJ1-1	CSVPRGGDRDEAFF	TGCAGCGTCCCACGGGGAGGCGACAGGGATGAAGCTTTCTTT
TRBV4-1	TRBD2	NA	TRBJ2-1	CASSQDTSGAYNEQFF	TGCGCCAGCAGCCAAGATACTAGCGGGGCATACAATGAGCAGTTCTTC
TRBV11-2	NA	few	TRBJ1-3	CASSPASSGNTIYF	TGTGCCAGCAGCCCCGCCAGCTCTGGAAACACCATATATTTT
TRBV5-8	TRBD1	NA	TRBJ2-1	CASSLDRVRNEQFF	TGTGCCAGCAGCCTCGACAGGGTACGGAATGAGCAGTTCTTC
TRBV4-3	TRBD1	once	TRBJ1-4	CASSQVGQGRTNEKLFF	TGCGCCAGCAGCCAAGTGGGACAGGGGAGGACTAATGAAAAACTGTTTTTT
TRBV5-6	TRBD2	NA	TRBJ2-1	CASSLVAGSYNEQFF	TGTGCCAGCAGCTTGGTAGCGGGAAGCTACAATGAGCAGTTCTTC
TRBV27	TRBD2	NA	TRBJ2-1	CASSPAGENEQFF	TGTGCCAGCTCCCCAGCGGGAGAGAATGAGCAGTTCTTC
TRBV14	NA	NA	TRBJ2-2	CASSQALGPVPELFF	TGTGCCAGCAGCCAAGCCCTTGGGCCGGTTCCGGAGCTGTTTTTT
TRBV28	TRBD2	NA	TRBJ2-1	CASSLSFILREGSYNEQFF	TGTGCCAGCAGCCTATCATTCATATTACGGGAGGGCTCCTACAATGAGCAGTTCTTC
TRBV7-9	TRBD1	NA	TRBJ1-2	CASRTGAGGYTF	TGTGCCAGCAGAACAGGGGCTGGAGGCTACACCTTC
TRBV2	NA	NA	TRBJ1-2	CASSEGPRRGYTF	TGTGCCAGCAGTGAAGGGCCGAGGAGGGGCTACACCTTC
TRBV18	NA	NA	TRBJ1-2	CASSPSQQGEITHYGYTF	TGTGCCAGCTCACCTTCCCAACAGGGCGAAATCACCCACTATGGCTACACCTTC
TRBV9	TRBD2	once	TRBJ2-1	CASSDRLAGGSNEQFF	TGTGCCAGCAGCGATAGACTAGCGGGAGGTTCCAATGAGCAGTTCTTC